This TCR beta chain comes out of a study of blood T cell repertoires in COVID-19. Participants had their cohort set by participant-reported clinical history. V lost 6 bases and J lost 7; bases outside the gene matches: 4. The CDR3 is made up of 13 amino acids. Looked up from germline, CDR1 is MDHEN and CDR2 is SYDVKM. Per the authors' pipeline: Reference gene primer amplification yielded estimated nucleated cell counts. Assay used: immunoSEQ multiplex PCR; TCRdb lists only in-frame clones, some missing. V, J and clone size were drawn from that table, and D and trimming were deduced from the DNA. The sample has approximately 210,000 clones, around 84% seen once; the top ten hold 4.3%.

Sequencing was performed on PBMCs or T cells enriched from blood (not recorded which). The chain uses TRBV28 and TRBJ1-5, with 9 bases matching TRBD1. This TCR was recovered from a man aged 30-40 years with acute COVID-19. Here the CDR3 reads CASRDRGSQPQHF. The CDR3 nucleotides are TGTGCCAGCAGGGACAGGGGTAGCCAGCCCCAGCATTTT.